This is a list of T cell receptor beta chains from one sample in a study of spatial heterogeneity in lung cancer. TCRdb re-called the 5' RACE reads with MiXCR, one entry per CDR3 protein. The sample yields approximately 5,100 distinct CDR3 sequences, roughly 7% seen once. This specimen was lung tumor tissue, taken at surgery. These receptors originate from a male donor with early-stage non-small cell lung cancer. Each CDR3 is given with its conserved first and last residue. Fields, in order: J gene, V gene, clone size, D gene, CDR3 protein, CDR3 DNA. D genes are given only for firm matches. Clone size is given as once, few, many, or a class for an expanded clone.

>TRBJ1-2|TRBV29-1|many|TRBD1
CSVVRQGASGYTF
TGCAGCGTTGTCAGGCAGGGGGCTAGTGGCTACACCTTC
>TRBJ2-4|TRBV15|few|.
CATSRVQEGGIQYF
TGTGCCACCAGCAGGGTACAGGAAGGGGGCATTCAGTACTTC
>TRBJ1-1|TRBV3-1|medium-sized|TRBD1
CASSQERDRGLNTEAFF
TGTGCCAGCAGCCAAGAAAGGGACAGGGGGCTTAACACTGAAGCTTTCTTT
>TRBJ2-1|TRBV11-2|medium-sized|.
CASSFQTSSYNEQFF
TGTGCCAGCAGCTTCCAAACGAGCTCCTACAATGAGCAGTTCTTC
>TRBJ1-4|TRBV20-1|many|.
CSAKSSSSATNEKLFF
TGCAGTGCTAAGTCCTCATCATCGGCAACTAATGAAAAACTGTTTTTT
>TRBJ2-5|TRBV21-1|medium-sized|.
CASSNGGRSLRAKSDPQETQYF
TGTGCCAGCAGCAACGGGGGGAGGAGTCTCCGCGCTAAGTCAGACCCACAAGAGACCCAGTACTTC
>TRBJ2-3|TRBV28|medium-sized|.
CASSLKVQGDTQYF
TGTGCCAGCAGTTTAAAGGTCCAGGGCGATACGCAGTATTTT
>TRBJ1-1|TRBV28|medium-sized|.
CASSYTGSVQEAFF
TGTGCCAGCAGTTATACAGGGTCTGTCCAAGAAGCTTTCTTT
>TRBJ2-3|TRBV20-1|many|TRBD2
CSARASAGSTDTQYF
TGCAGTGCTAGGGCCTCAGCGGGAAGCACAGATACGCAGTATTTT
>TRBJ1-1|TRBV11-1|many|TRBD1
CASSVTGFTEAFF
TGTGCCAGCAGCGTGACAGGGTTCACTGAAGCTTTCTTT
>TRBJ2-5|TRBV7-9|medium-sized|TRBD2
CASSQGLADQETQYF
TGTGCCAGCAGTCAGGGACTAGCGGACCAAGAGACCCAGTACTTC